This T cell receptor (beta chain) originates from a study of beta chain features in type 1 diabetes. Study context: Examined across all samples were some 99 million sorted cells.

Expressed TCRB transcripts were sequenced because the isolated RNA had all been reverse transcribed beforehand. An average approximately 3.7 million reads came from naive, central memory and regulatory T cell samples. Sequenced by immunoSEQ multiplex PCR; TCRdb stores in-frame clones only, minus some. Of more than 350,000 clones detected, 10% to 12% appear once; the ten largest clones hold 0.046%. This CDR3 comprises 15 residues. V was shortened by 4 bases and J by 3 bases, with 15 bases between the two germline ends. Germline CDR1 is SGHNT and CDR2 is YYREEE (reference sequence). Sequenced material: naive CD4+ T cells from blood. The TCR originated in a woman aged 18-30 years in good health. This chain joins TRBV5-4 and TRBJ2-3, with D possibly being TRBD2 (7 bases). CDR3 DNA: TGTGCCAGCAGCCCCTCTGGGAGGGGGACAGATACGCAGTATTTT. This codes for CASSPSGRGTDTQYF.